One and the same sample provided the 17 T cell receptor beta chains below, sequenced in a study of T-cell memory formation after mild COVID-19. Each CDR3 protein is one row after TCRdb ran MiXCR on the 5' RACE reads. The sample records 140,000 to 150,000 distinct CDR3 sequences, under 30% being singletons. Material for sequencing was PBMCs or a T cell subset sorted from them (not recorded which). The receptors were sampled from an adult woman who had mild COVID-19 (a few samples of this study predate the infection). Cell type and time point are not known.

The CDR3 coding sequence is TGCGCCAGCAGCCAAATCGGTATAGAAGCTTTCTTT. It encodes CASSQIGIEAFF. The chain links TRBV4-1 to TRBJ1-1; D gene uncertain. With 2 bases removed from V and 8 bases from J, the gap between germline ends came to 9 bases. The CDR3 sequence is 12 residues long. Germline V gene sequence: CDR1 MGHRA, CDR2 YSYEKL.

The rearrangement uses TRBV24-1 and TRBJ1-2; D is unclear. Germline CDR1 and CDR2: KGHDR and SFDVKD. Trimming stripped 5 bases from V and 14 bases from J, with 14 bases between. There are 11 residues in the CDR3. CDR3 sequence reads: CATSGGGSQTF. The DNA for the CDR3 is TGTGCCACCAGTGGAGGCGGGTCACAGACCTTC.

A few counts support this clonotype. The rearrangement links TRBV13 to TRBJ2-3; either TRBD1 or TRBD2 may fit D (5 bases each). The germline V gene encodes CDR1 PRHDT and CDR2 FYEKMQ (reference sequence). V shed 4 bases and J shed 2 bases, with 13 bases lying between them. The CDR3 has 15 amino acids. Here the CDR3 DNA reads TGTGCCAGCAGCTCCAGGGAGAGAATCACAGATACGCAGTATTTT. Translating it yields CASSSRERITDTQYF. Full variable domain (missing parts from reference TRBV13 and TRBJ2-3): AAGVIQSPRHLIKEKRETATLKCYPIPRHDTVYWYQQGPGQDPQFLISFYEKMQSDKGSIPDRFSAQQFSDYHSELNMSSLELGDSALYFCASSSRERITDTQYFGPGTRLTVL.

V and J are TRBV12-3 or TRBV12-4 and TRBJ1-5; D might be TRBD1 (6 bases). This CDR3 spans 14 amino acids. V lost 3 bases, J lost 2 bases, and 8 bases lay in between. The CDR3 spells CASSFRTGNQPQHF. In DNA, the CDR3 is TGTGCCAGCAGTTTCCGGACAGGCAATCAGCCCCAGCATTTT.

This chain uses TRBV5-1 with TRBJ2-7; 8 bases are a match to TRBD1. Germline V CDR1 and CDR2: SGHRS, YFSETQ. This CDR3 contains 15 residues. V gave up 5 bases and J gave up 0 bases; unmatched junction bases: 7. CDR3 nucleotide sequence: TGCGCCAGCAGATCACGGACAGGGAGCTCCTACGAGCAGTACTTC. Its protein is CASRSRTGSSYEQYF.

There are a few counts of this clonotype. The chain recombines TRBV4-1 with TRBJ2-1, with D perhaps TRBD2 (7 bases). CDR3 length: 14 amino acids. Germline CDR1 reads MGHRA; CDR2 reads YSYEKL. V dropped 1 base and J dropped 9 bases, with 13 bases sitting between them. In DNA form, the CDR3 reads TGCGCCAGCAGCCAAGGGGGGGGCCTGGGTGAGCAGTTCTTC. Protein product: CASSQGGGLGEQFF.

The sample holds a few counts of this clonotype. This chain joins TRBV7-9 and TRBJ1-2; D is perhaps TRBD1 (6 bases). Trimming left V 5 bases short and J 4 bases short, with 14 bases between. The CDR3 contains 14 residues. Germline V gene sequence: CDR1 SEHNR, CDR2 FQNEAQ (reference sequence). This chain's CDR3 is CASSPAGVGYGYTF. DNA of the CDR3: TGTGCCAGCAGCCCGGCAGGGGTTGGCTATGGCTACACCTTC.

There are a few counts of this clonotype. At one end, the junction sequence differs from germline, possibly due to a read error. V is TRBV7-7 and J is TRBJ2-5, with TRBD2 matching 11 bases. This CDR3 is built from 17 residues. Germline-derived CDR1 and CDR2 are SSHAT and FNYEAQ (reference sequence). CDR3 DNA sequence: TGTGCTAGCAGCCCAACCGCCGGGACTAGCGGTAAAGAGACCCAGTACTTC. Translated, it gives CASSPTAGTSGKETQYF.

This clonotype was seen only a few times. The chain carries TRBV20-1 and TRBJ1-1, with D possibly matching TRBD1 (6 bases). V shed 1 base and J shed 6 bases, with 24 bases lying between them. The CDR3 loop spans 17 amino acids. CDR1 and CDR2 (germline): DFQATT, SNEGSKA (reference sequence). In nucleotides, the CDR3 is TGCAGTGCTAGAGCCTCCCTTACACAGGGTGAATTTGCTGAAGCTTTCTTT. Translation gives CSARASLTQGEFAEAFF.

The chain employs TRBV7-9 and TRBJ1-4; no clear D gene. In germline, CDR1 is SEHNR, CDR2 FQNEAQ (reference sequence). This CDR3 is built from 13 residues. Deletions cut 4 bases from V and 5 bases from J, with 8 bases between. CDR3 bases: TGTGCCAGCAGCTCCGACGGCAATGAAAAACTGTTTTTT. Residues: CASSSDGNEKLFF.

The genes are TRBV12-3 or TRBV12-4 and TRBJ2-7; the D call may be TRBD1 or TRBD2 (5 bases each). V lost 6 bases and J 0 bases, leaving 12 bases between the germline ends. The CDR3 runs 14 residues. CDR3 DNA sequence: TGTGCCAGCAGCCCGGGACCGGTCTCCTACGAGCAGTACTTC. Encoded protein: CASSPGPVSYEQYF.

V is TRBV5-4 and J is TRBJ1-2, with 7 bases aligning to TRBD1. Looked up from germline, CDR1 is SGHNT and CDR2 is YYREEE (reference sequence). This CDR3 region has 14 residues. Trimming at V came to 7 bases and at J to 5 bases, leaving 11 bases not matched to a gene. The CDR3 sequence: CASHYLGQDYGYTF. CDR3 bases: TGTGCCAGCCACTACTTAGGACAGGATTATGGCTACACCTTC.

This rearrangement joins TRBV10-2 to TRBJ2-1; 11 bases line up with TRBD2. The J segment lost 3 bases and the V segment lost 7 bases, leaving 5 bases of the junction unmatched. CDR1 is WSHSY, CDR2 SAAADI, per germline. The CDR3 runs 15 residues. The CDR3 region is CASNSGGADYNEQFF. As DNA, the CDR3 is TGCGCCAGCAATAGCGGGGGGGCCGACTACAATGAGCAGTTCTTC.

This clonotype was observed a few times. The rearrangement joins TRBV9 to TRBJ1-3; D is uncertain. The V gene's germline CDR1 is SGDLS and CDR2 YYNGEE. The V gene lost 4 bases and the J gene lost 1 base, with 18 bases spanning the gap. CDR3 length: 17 amino acids. CDR3 sequence reads: CASSPAGTVVSGNTIYF. The CDR3 coding sequence is TGTGCCAGCAGCCCAGCGGGCACGGTGGTTTCTGGAAACACCATATATTTT. Using reference TRBV9 and TRBJ1-3 for the parts outside the CDR3, the full variable domain is DSGVTQTPKHLITATGQRVTLRCSPRSGDLSVYWYQQSLDQGLQFLIQYYNGEERAKGNILERFSAQQFPDLHSELNLSSLELGDSALYFCASSPAGTVVSGNTIYFGEGSWLTVV.

A few counts support this clonotype. This sequence joins TRBV20-1 and TRBJ1-2; D gene ambiguous. Germline CDR1 DFQATT, CDR2 SNEGSKA (reference sequence). This CDR3 region has 18 residues. Trimming cost V 0 bases and J 4 bases, with 24 bases left between them. This chain's CDR3 is CSARDTKADALSIYGYTF. CDR3 coding DNA: TGCAGTGCTAGAGATACGAAGGCAGATGCCCTTTCCATCTATGGCTACACCTTC.

The sample holds many counts of this clonotype. The chain couples TRBV4-1 to TRBJ1-2, with 8 positions matching TRBD1. The CDR3 length is 14 residues. Germline CDR1 and CDR2: MGHRA and YSYEKL. The V segment lost 1 base and the J segment 6 bases; nucleotides outside the gene matches: 4. CDR3 region: CASSQGSTGDGYTF. CDR3 nucleotides: TGCGCCAGCAGCCAAGGATCGACAGGGGATGGCTACACCTTC.

This clonotype has only one observation. V is TRBV27 and J is TRBJ2-3; D is possibly TRBD1 (6 bases). Germline-derived CDR1 and CDR2 are MNHEY and SMNVEV (reference sequence). With 5 bases removed from V and 0 bases from J, the gap between germline ends came to 12 bases. This CDR3 is built from 15 residues. The CDR3 DNA sequence: TGTGCCAGCAGTCACGGGACACCAAGCACAGATACGCAGTATTTT. It encodes CASSHGTPSTDTQYF.